The next 15 T cell receptor beta chains were all read from a single sample in a study of T cell responses to AZD1222 COVID-19 vaccine. Only in-frame clones appear in the TCRdb table, and some are missing; sequencing was by immunoSEQ multiplex PCR. This table has about 150,000 clones, about 95% appearing once. The sequences come from peripheral blood, collected on day 0 of AZD1222 vaccination. The origin of the receptors is an adult in good health.

The rearrangement uses TRBV6-5 and TRBJ2-2; no firm D call. CDR3 length equals 14 residues. V shed 0 bases and J shed 1 base, with 3 bases lying between them. Germline values: CDR1 MNHEY, CDR2 SVGAGI. CDR3 sequence reads: CASSYSRNTGELFF. Written as DNA, the CDR3 is TGTGCCAGCAGTTACTCGAGGAACACCGGGGAGCTGTTTTTT.

CDR3 amino acids: CASRDVLAGPGELFF. The CDR3 coding sequence is TGTGCCAGCAGAGACGTCCTAGCTGGTCCCGGGGAGCTGTTTTTT. V and J are TRBV6-5 and TRBJ2-2; possibly TRBD2 for D (5 bases). This CDR3 contains 15 residues. Germline V gene sequence: CDR1 MNHEY, CDR2 SVGAGI. The V and J ends lost 6 bases and 6 bases respectively, with 17 bases between them.

As DNA, the CDR3 is TGTGCCAGTAGTAGCGGGAGGCGTGATACGCAGTATTTT. This translates into CASSSGRRDTQYF. The rearrangement links TRBV19 to TRBJ2-3; 8 nucleotides line up with TRBD2. The length of the CDR3 is 13 residues. V was clipped by 4 bases and J by 6 bases; unmatched bases: 3. CDR1 is LNHDA, CDR2 SQIVND, per germline (reference sequence).

The gene calls are TRBV11-2 and TRBJ2-7, with unresolved D. CDR3 length equals 15 residues. Trimming cost V 5 bases and J 0 bases, with 14 bases left between them. Per the germline V gene, CDR1 is SGHAT and CDR2 is FQNNGV. CDR3 protein: CASSPDLGFSYEQYV. DNA of the CDR3: TGTGCCAGCAGCCCCGATTTGGGATTCTCCTACGAGCAGTACGTC.

The V call is TRBV11-3, the J call TRBJ2-1, with D perhaps given as TRBD1 or TRBD2 (5 bases each). The germline V gene has CDR1 SGHNT and CDR2 YENEEA. The V end was cut by 5 bases, the J end by 8 bases, with 19 bases between. This CDR3 is built from 15 residues. CDR3 coding DNA: TGTGCCAGCAGCATTGGGGGTCGGAGTTTCGATGAGCAGTTCTTC. This codes for CASSIGGRSFDEQFF.

The chain couples TRBV27 to TRBJ2-1; a possible D gene is TRBD2 (5 bases). In germline, CDR1 is MNHEY, CDR2 SMNVEV (reference sequence). The CDR3 sequence is 13 residues long. V lost 3 bases and J lost 10, with 13 bases in between. The CDR3 here is CASSFAAAEEQFF. The DNA of the CDR3 is TGTGCCAGCAGTTTTGCGGCAGCGGAAGAGCAGTTCTTC.

The J gene is TRBJ2-1, the V gene TRBV6-5; 9 bases align to TRBD2. Trimming took 0 bases from V and 4 from J; bases not matched to a gene: 4. CDR1 is MNHEY and CDR2 is SVGAGI in the germline V gene. This CDR3 is built from 16 residues. CDR3 protein: CASSYSGSGSYNEQFF. The CDR3 coding sequence is TGTGCCAGCAGTTACTCTGGTAGCGGGAGTTACAATGAGCAGTTCTTC.

The chain has TRBV5-6 and TRBJ2-6; possible D gene TRBD1, 6 bases. The CDR3 totals 17 residues. V gave up 8 bases and J gave up 0 bases, with 18 bases separating them. CDR1 and CDR2 from the germline V gene are SGHDT and YYEEEE. DNA of the CDR3: TGTGCCAGTAAAGGTGGGGGCGTTATCTCTGGGGCCAACGTCCTGACTTTC. Its translation is CASKGGGVISGANVLTF.

The V call is TRBV5-6, the J call TRBJ1-2, with TRBD1 as a possible D gene (5 bases). With 4 bases removed from V and 6 bases from J, the gap between germline ends came to 16 bases. Looked up from germline, CDR1 is SGHDT and CDR2 is YYEEEE. CDR3 length: 14 amino acids. The CDR3, as DNA: TGTGCCAGCAGCCCCCCCAGGGTAGGGGATGGCTACACCTTC. It specifies CASSPPRVGDGYTF.

The CDR3 reads CATYRGANTGELFF. The CDR3 coding sequence is TGTGCCACATACAGGGGAGCGAACACCGGGGAGCTGTTTTTT. This chain connects TRBV10-3 to TRBJ2-2; 7 nucleotides match TRBD1. Germline CDR1 and CDR2: ENHRY and SYGVKD. This CDR3 has 14 residues. The trim removed 10 bases at V and 0 bases at J, leaving 5 bases unmatched.

This chain connects TRBV4-1 to TRBJ2-1; 9 positions agree with TRBD2. Germline CDR1 and CDR2: MGHRA and YSYEKL. The ends lost 1 base at V and 4 bases at J; junction bases unmatched: 5. CDR3 size: 16 residues. The CDR3 here is CASSQGVLAGYNEQFF. The DNA for the CDR3 is TGCGCCAGCAGCCAAGGGGTCCTAGCGGGGTACAATGAGCAGTTCTTC.

The chain recombines TRBV2 with TRBJ2-7; D not certain. The CDR3 is 15 amino acids. Germline assignment: CDR1 SNHLY and CDR2 FYNNEI. V lost 3 bases to trimming and J lost 0 bases, with 12 bases between them. CDR3 sequence: CASSEVALSSYEQYV. Written as DNA, the CDR3 is TGTGCCAGCAGTGAGGTAGCCTTAAGCTCCTACGAGCAGTACGTC.

CDR3 sequence reads: CASRQRDRNTEAFF. CDR3 coding DNA: TGTGCCAGCAGGCAACGGGACAGGAACACTGAAGCTTTCTTT. The rearrangement joins TRBV2 to TRBJ1-1; 7 positions match TRBD1. Trimming at V came to 6 bases and at J to 1 base, leaving 5 bases not matched to a gene. The CDR3 extends over 14 amino acids. Looked up from germline, CDR1 is SNHLY and CDR2 is FYNNEI. The full variable domain, in which reference TRBV2 and TRBJ1-1 provide the parts outside the CDR3, is EPEVTQTPSHQVTQMGQEVILRCVPISNHLYFYWYRQILGQKVEFLVSFYNNEISEKSEIFDDQFSVERPDGSNFTLKIRSTKLEDSAMYFCASRQRDRNTEAFFGQGTRLTVV.

The V gene is TRBV2, the J gene TRBJ2-1; no reliable D call. Germline-derived CDR1 and CDR2 are SNHLY and FYNNEI. The V gene lost 5 bases and the J gene lost 5 bases, with 10 bases spanning the gap. The CDR3 runs to 13 residues. The CDR3 DNA sequence: TGTGCCAGCAGTCCTAGTAGGCACAATGAGCAGTTCTTC. This codes for CASSPSRHNEQFF.

V is TRBV4-1 and J is TRBJ2-1; 11 nucleotides align to TRBD2. V shed 2 bases, J shed 6 bases, and the junction held 6 bases outside the gene matches. CDR3 length: 16 residues. Germline assignment: CDR1 MGHRA and CDR2 YSYEKL. The chain's CDR3 is CASSQQLAGVTNEQFF. In nucleotides, the CDR3 is TGCGCCAGCAGCCAACAACTAGCGGGGGTAACCAATGAGCAGTTCTTC.